Listed below are T cell receptor beta chains from one sample, sequenced in a study of cytomegalovirus exposure and HLA in healthy donors. Generated by immunoSEQ multiplex PCR, the TCRdb table keeps only in-frame clones and is missing some. The repertoire holds around 93,000 clones, with over 65% as singletons. Specimen: PBMCs. These receptors originate from a man aged 45 to 65 in good health and CMV-seronegative. The CDR3 runs from the conserved cysteine through the conserved F or W. A D gene is named only where the DNA matches it firmly. Clone size is given for some rows only: seen once, a few or many times, or a class if the clone is expanded.

once	TRBV28	TRBJ2-5	TRBD2	CASTRTSGGQETQYF	TGTGCCAGCACCAGGACTAGCGGGGGACAAGAGACCCAGTACTTC
NA	TRBV28	TRBJ1-4	NA	CASSLWADGEKLFF	TGTGCCAGCAGTTTATGGGCTGATGGTGAAAAACTGTTTTTT
NA	TRBV19	TRBJ2-7	NA	CASSTQGYEQYF	TGTGCCAGTAGTACTCAGGGGTACGAGCAGTACTTC
NA	TRBV11-1	TRBJ2-3	NA	CASSGGTVGDTQYF	TGTGCCAGCAGCGGGGGGACAGTAGGGGATACGCAGTATTTT
NA	TRBV28	TRBJ1-5	NA	CASSLVVGAVNSNQPQHF	TGTGCCAGCAGTTTGGTTGTAGGGGCAGTTAATAGCAATCAGCCCCAGCATTTT
NA	TRBV7-9	TRBJ1-1	NA	CASSFEGVTEAFF	TGCGCCAGCAGCTTCGAAGGGGTCACTGAAGCTTTCTTT
NA	TRBV27	TRBJ2-3	NA	CASSVPTSTDTQYF	TGTGCCAGCAGTGTCCCGACTAGCACAGATACGCAGTATTTT
NA	TRBV19	TRBJ1-2	NA	CASSFGQRDYGYTF	TGTGCCAGTTCCTTCGGACAGCGAGACTATGGCTACACCTTC
NA	TRBV19	TRBJ1-3	NA	CASRQGAGNTIYF	TGTGCCAGTAGACAGGGAGCTGGAAACACCATATATTTT
NA	TRBV5-4	TRBJ1-5	NA	CASSSGRDNQPQHF	TGTGCCAGCAGCTCCGGACGGGACAATCAGCCCCAGCATTTT
once	TRBV28	TRBJ2-7	TRBD2	CASSLNGRAVDEQYF	TGTGCCAGCAGCTTAAACGGGAGGGCCGTCGACGAGCAGTACTTC
NA	TRBV2	TRBJ1-4	TRBD1	CAGYNPGTGDEKLFF	TGTGCCGGCTACAACCCGGGGACAGGGGATGAAAAACTGTTTTTT
NA	TRBV28	TRBJ1-2	NA	CASRGQIALNTF	TGTGCCAGCAGGGGCCAGATCGCCCTCAACACCTTC
NA	TRBV5-1	TRBJ1-6	NA	CASSTNTGNSPLHF	TGCGCCAGCAGCACAAATACAGGGAACTCACCCCTCCACTTT
NA	TRBV28	TRBJ1-1	NA	CASSFLTEAFF	TGTGCCAGCAGTTTTCTCACTGAAGCTTTCTTT
NA	TRBV6-1	TRBJ2-2	NA	CASSRNGGRAGELFF	TGTGCCAGCAGTCGCAACGGGGGGCGGGCCGGGGAGCTGTTTTTT
NA	TRBV19	TRBJ2-1	TRBD2	CASSIASGKQFF	TGTGCCAGTAGTATAGCTAGCGGGAAGCAGTTCTTC
few	TRBV5-4	TRBJ2-1	NA	CASSLRRNEQFF	TGTGCCAGCAGCTTACGCAGGAATGAGCAGTTCTTC
NA	TRBV29-1	TRBJ2-2	TRBD1	CSAQGGTGELFF	TGCAGCGCACAGGGGGGCACCGGGGAGCTGTTTTTT
NA	TRBV13	TRBJ2-7	TRBD2	CASSQPPGLAVSYEQYF	TGTGCCAGCAGCCAACCCCCGGGACTAGCGGTCTCCTACGAGCAGTACTTC
NA	TRBV9	TRBJ1-5	NA	CASSIGQTDQPQHF	TGTGCCAGCAGCATAGGACAGACTGATCAGCCCCAGCATTTT
once	TRBV19	TRBJ2-7	TRBD1	CASSIRDRGYEQYF	TGTGCCAGTAGTATCCGGGACAGGGGCTACGAGCAGTACTTC
NA	TRBV4-2	TRBJ2-7	TRBD1	CASSRDRGYEQYF	TGTGCCAGCAGCCGGGACAGGGGGTACGAGCAGTACTTC
NA	TRBV28	TRBJ1-4	TRBD1	CASSSGTGPEKLFF	TGTGCCAGCAGTTCCGGGACAGGGCCCGAAAAACTGTTTTTT
NA	TRBV27	TRBJ1-5	NA	CASRPREANQPQHF	TGTGCCAGCAGACCCCGGGAGGCCAATCAGCCCCAGCATTTT
once	TRBV5-1	TRBJ2-3	TRBD2	CASSLGLAESTDTQYF	TGCGCCAGCAGCCTAGGACTAGCGGAAAGCACAGATACGCAGTATTTT
NA	TRBV15	TRBJ2-7	NA	CATSRDPAYEQYF	TGTGCCACCAGCAGAGATCCTGCCTACGAGCAGTACTTC
NA	TRBV18	TRBJ2-2	NA	CASSPPSGNTGELFF	TGTGCCAGCTCACCTCCCTCAGGGAACACCGGGGAGCTGTTTTTT
NA	TRBV27	TRBJ2-7	TRBD1	CASSFGNRQGSFYEQYF	TGTGCCAGCAGTTTCGGTAACCGACAGGGGAGTTTCTACGAGCAGTACTTC
NA	TRBV29-1	TRBJ2-3	NA	CSVEEGLGASTDTQYF	TGCAGCGTTGAAGAAGGTTTAGGGGCAAGCACAGATACGCAGTATTTT
NA	TRBV10-3	TRBJ2-6	TRBD1	CAIRPGQGGSSGANVLTF	TGTGCCATCAGACCTGGACAGGGTGGTAGCTCTGGGGCCAACGTCCTGACTTTC
NA	TRBV6-5	TRBJ2-3	NA	CASSPSTDTQYF	TGTGCCAGCAGCCCTTCCACAGATACGCAGTATTTT
few	TRBV2	TRBJ1-5	NA	CASSGQSISDQPQHF	TGTGCCAGCAGTGGACAGTCAATATCGGATCAGCCCCAGCATTTT
NA	TRBV5-4	TRBJ2-2	NA	CASSPYDSNTGELFF	TGTGCCAGCAGCCCTTATGACAGTAACACCGGGGAGCTGTTTTTT
NA	TRBV19	TRBJ1-1	NA	CASRRGPKNTEAFF	TGTGCCAGTAGAAGGGGTCCCAAGAACACTGAAGCTTTCTTT
NA	TRBV7-8	TRBJ1-4	NA	CASSLVKGVREKLFF	TGTGCCAGCAGCTTAGTAAAGGGGGTGAGGGAAAAACTGTTTTTT
NA	TRBV30	TRBJ1-1	NA	CAWSRGIEAFF	TGTGCCTGGTCAAGGGGCATTGAAGCTTTCTTT
NA	TRBV7-6	TRBJ2-3	TRBD2	CASSPGASGRALAADTQYF	TGTGCCAGCAGCCCGGGAGCTAGCGGGAGGGCCCTCGCAGCAGATACGCAGTATTTT
NA	TRBV19	TRBJ2-1	NA	CASTPGGSSNEQFF	TGTGCCAGTACCCCTGGGGGGAGTAGCAATGAGCAGTTCTTC
NA	TRBV7-2	TRBJ2-1	NA	CASSSTASSYNEQFF	TGTGCCAGCAGCTCGACAGCGAGCTCCTACAATGAGCAGTTCTTC
NA	TRBV7-2	TRBJ2-1	TRBD1	CASSFGTGGKGQFF	TGTGCCAGCAGCTTTGGGACAGGGGGCAAGGGGCAGTTCTTC
NA	TRBV5-1	TRBJ2-1	TRBD2	CASSFQASGRFNEQFF	TGCGCCAGCAGCTTCCAGGCTAGCGGGAGGTTCAATGAGCAGTTCTTC
once	TRBV7-7	TRBJ2-1	NA	CASSRSQGSYNEQFF	TGTGCTAGCAGCCGCTCGCAGGGCTCCTACAATGAGCAGTTCTTC